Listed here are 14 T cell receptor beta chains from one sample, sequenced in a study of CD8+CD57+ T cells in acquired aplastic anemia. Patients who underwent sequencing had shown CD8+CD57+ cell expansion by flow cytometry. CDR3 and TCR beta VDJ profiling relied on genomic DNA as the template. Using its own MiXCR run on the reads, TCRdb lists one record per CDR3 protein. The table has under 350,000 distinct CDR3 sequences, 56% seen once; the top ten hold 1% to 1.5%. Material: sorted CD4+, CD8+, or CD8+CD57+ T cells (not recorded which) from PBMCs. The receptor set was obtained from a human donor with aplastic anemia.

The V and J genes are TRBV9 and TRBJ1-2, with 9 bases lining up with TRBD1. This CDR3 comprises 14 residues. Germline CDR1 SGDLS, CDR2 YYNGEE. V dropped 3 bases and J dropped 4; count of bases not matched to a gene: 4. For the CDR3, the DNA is TGTGCCAGCAGCGGAACAGGGGGCATCTATGGCTACACCTTC. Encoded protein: CASSGTGGIYGYTF.

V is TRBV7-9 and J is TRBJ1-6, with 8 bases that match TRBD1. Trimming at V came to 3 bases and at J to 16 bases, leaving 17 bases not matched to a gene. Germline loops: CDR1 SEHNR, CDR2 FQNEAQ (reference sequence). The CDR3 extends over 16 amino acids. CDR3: CASSFGQGGVSSTLHF. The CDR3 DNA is TGTGCCAGCAGCTTTGGACAGGGTGGAGTTAGTTCAACACTCCACTTT.

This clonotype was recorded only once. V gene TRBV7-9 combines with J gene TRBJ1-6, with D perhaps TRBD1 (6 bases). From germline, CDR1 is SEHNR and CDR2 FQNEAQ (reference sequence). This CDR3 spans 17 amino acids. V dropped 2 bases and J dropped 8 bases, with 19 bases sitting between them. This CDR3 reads CASSLTQQQGIDSPLHF. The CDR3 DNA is TGTGCCAGCAGCTTAACCCAGCAACAGGGTATCGATTCACCCCTCCACTTT.

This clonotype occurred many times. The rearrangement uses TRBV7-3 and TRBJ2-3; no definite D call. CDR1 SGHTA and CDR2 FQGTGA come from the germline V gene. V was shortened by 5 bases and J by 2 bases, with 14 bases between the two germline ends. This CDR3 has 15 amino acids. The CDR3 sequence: CASSPTGWYTDTQYF. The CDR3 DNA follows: TGTGCCAGCAGCCCGACCGGGTGGTACACAGATACGCAGTATTTT.

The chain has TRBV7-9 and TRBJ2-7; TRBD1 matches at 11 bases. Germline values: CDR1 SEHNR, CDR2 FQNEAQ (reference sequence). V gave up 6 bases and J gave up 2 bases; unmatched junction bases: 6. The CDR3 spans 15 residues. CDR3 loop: CASSSRTGGAYEQYF. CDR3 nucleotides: TGTGCCAGCAGTTCCAGGACAGGGGGCGCCTACGAGCAGTACTTC.

The CDR3 here is CASSLGGTLRYEQYF. The CDR3 nucleotides are TGTGCCAGCAGTTTAGGAGGGACACTTAGATACGAGCAGTACTTC. V is TRBV12-3 or TRBV12-4 and J is TRBJ2-7; D is perhaps TRBD1 (6 bases). The CDR3 runs 15 residues. The ends were cut back, 1 base at V and 4 bases at J, with 14 bases in the middle.

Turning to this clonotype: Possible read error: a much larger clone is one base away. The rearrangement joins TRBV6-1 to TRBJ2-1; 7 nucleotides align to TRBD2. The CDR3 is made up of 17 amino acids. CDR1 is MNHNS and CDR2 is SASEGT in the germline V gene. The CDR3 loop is CASSESPGGGRYNERFF. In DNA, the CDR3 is TGTGCCAGCAGTGAATCCCCCGGCGGGGGTCGGTACAATGAGCGGTTCTTC.

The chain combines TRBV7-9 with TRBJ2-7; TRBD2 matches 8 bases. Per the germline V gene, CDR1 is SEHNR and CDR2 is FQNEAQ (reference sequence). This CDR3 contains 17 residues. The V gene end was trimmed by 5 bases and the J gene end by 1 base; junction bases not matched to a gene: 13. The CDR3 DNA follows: TGTGCCAGCAGCGCTAATCTAGCGGGCCAAGGGTCCTACGAGCAGTACTTC. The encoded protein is CASSANLAGQGSYEQYF.

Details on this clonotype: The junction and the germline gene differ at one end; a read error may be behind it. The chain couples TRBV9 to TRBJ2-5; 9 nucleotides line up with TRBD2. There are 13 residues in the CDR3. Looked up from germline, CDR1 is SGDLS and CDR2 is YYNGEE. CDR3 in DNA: TGCGCCAGCAGCAAGACTAGCGGAAAGACCCAGTACTTC. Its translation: CASSKTSGKTQYF.

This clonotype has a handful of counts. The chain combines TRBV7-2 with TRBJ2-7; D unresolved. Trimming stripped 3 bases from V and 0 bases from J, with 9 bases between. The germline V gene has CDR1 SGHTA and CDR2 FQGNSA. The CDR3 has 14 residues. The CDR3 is CASSFNVYSYEQYF. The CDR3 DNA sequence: TGTGCCAGCAGCTTTAATGTGTACTCCTACGAGCAGTACTTC.

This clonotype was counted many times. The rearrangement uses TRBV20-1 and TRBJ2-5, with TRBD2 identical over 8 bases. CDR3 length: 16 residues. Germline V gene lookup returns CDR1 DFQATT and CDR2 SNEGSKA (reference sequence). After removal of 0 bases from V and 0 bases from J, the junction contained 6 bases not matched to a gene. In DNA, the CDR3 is TGCAGTGCTAGAGATCTGGGTAGCGGGGACCAAGAGACCCAGTACTTC. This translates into CSARDLGSGDQETQYF.

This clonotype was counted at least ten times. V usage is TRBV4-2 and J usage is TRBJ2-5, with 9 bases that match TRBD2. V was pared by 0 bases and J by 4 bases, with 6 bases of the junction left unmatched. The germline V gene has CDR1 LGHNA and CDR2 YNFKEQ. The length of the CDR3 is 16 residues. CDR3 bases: TGTGCCAGCAGCCAAGATGTTGGCGGGGGGGCAGAGACCCAGTACTTC. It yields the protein CASSQDVGGGAETQYF.

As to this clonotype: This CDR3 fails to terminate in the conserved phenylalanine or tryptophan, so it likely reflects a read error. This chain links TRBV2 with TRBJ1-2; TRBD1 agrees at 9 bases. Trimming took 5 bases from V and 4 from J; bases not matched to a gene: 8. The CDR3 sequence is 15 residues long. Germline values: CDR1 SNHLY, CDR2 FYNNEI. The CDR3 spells CASSQQGAQSYGYTL. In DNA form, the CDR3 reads TGTGCCAGCAGTCAACAGGGGGCGCAGAGCTATGGCTACACCCTC.

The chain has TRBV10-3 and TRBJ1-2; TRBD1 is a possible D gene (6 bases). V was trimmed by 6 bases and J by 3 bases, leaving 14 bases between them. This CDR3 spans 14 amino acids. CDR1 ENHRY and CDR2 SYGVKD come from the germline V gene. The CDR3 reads CAISPGGAYYGYTF. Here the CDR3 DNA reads TGTGCCATCAGCCCGGGGGGCGCCTACTATGGCTACACCTTC.